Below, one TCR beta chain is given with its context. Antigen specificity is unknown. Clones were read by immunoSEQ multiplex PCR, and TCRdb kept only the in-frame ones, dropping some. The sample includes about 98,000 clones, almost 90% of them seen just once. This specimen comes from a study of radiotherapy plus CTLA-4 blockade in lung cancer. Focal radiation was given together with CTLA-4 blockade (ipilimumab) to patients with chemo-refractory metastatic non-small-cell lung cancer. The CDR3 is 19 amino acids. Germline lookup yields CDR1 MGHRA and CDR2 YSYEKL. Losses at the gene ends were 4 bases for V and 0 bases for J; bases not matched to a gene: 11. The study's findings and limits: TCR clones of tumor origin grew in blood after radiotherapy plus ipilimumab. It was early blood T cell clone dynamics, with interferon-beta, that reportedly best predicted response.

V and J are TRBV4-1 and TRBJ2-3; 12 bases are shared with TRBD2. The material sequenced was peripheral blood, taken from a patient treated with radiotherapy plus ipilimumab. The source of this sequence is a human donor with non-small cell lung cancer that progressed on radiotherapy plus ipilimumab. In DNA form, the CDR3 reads TGCGCCAGCAGCCGACCGGGGACTAGCGGGCGCCCTAGCACAGATACGCAGTATTTT. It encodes CASSRPGTSGRPSTDTQYF.